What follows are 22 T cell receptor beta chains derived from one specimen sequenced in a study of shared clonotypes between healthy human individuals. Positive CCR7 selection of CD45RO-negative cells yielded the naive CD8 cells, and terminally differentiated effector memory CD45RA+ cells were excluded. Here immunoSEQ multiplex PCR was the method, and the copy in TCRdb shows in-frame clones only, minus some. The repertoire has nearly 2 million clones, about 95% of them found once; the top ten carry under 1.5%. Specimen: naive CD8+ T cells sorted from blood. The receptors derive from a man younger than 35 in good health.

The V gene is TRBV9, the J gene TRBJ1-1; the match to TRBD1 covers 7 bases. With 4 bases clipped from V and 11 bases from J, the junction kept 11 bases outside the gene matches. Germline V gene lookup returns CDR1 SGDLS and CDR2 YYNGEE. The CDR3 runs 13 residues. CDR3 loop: CASSPGTEQLAFF. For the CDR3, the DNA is TGTGCCAGCAGCCCCGGGACAGAGCAGTTGGCTTTCTTT.

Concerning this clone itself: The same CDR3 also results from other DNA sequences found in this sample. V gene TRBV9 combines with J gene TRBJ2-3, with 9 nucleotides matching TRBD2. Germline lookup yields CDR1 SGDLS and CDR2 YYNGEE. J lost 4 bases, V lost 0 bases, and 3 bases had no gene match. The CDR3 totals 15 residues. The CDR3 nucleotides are TGTGCCAGCAGCGTAGGCGGGGGGGCCTCAGATACGCAGTATTTT. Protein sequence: CASSVGGGASDTQYF.

CDR3 in DNA: TGTGCCACCAGCGAGGTAGGCGGTCCTTTCGATGAGCAGTTCTTC. Residues: CATSEVGGPFDEQFF. The chain has TRBV15 and TRBJ2-1; D is uncertain. Trimming pared 5 bases from V and 8 bases from J, leaving 19 bases between. This CDR3 region has 15 residues. Germline V gene sequence: CDR1 LNHNV, CDR2 YYDKDF (reference sequence).

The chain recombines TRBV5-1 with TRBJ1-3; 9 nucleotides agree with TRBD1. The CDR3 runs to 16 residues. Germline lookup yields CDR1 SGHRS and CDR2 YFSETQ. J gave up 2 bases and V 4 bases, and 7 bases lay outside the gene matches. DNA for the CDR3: TGCGCCAGCAGCCCGTGGGACAGGGAGGCTGGAAACACCATATATTTT. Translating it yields CASSPWDREAGNTIYF.

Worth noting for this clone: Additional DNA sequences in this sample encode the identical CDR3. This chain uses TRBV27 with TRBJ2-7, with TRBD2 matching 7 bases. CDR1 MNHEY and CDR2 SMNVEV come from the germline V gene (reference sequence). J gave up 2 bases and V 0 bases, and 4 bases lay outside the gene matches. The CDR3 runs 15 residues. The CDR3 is CASSLSGGGTYEQYF. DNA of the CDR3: TGTGCCAGCAGTTTATCTGGGGGGGGGACCTACGAGCAGTACTTC.

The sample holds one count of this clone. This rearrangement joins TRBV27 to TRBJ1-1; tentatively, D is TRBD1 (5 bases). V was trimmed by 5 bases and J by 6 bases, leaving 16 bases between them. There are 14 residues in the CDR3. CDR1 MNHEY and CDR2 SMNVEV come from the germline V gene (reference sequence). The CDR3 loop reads CASSILGGGPEAFF. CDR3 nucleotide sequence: TGTGCCAGCAGTATCCTCGGGGGGGGACCTGAAGCTTTCTTT.

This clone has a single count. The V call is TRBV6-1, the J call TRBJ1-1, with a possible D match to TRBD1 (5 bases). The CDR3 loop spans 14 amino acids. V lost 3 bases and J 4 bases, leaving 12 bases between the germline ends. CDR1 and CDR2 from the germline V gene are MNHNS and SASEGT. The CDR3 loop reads CASSDWGTATEAFF. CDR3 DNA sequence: TGTGCCAGCAGTGACTGGGGGACGGCCACTGAAGCTTTCTTT.

The CDR3 protein is CASRSRTGGLGNIQYF. CDR3 nucleotide sequence: TGTGCCAGTAGATCCAGGACAGGGGGACTTGGAAACATTCAGTACTTC. The rearrangement uses TRBV19 and TRBJ2-4, with TRBD1 matching over 10 bases. V lost 6 bases to trimming and J lost 6 bases; unmatched junction nucleotides: 11. From germline, CDR1 is LNHDA and CDR2 SQIVND (reference sequence). CDR3 length: 16 residues.

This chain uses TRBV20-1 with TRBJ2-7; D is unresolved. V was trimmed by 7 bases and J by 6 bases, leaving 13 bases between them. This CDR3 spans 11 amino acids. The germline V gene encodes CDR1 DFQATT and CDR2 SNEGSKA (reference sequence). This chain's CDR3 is CSGRIVSEQYF. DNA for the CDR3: TGCAGTGGGCGGATCGTGAGCGAGCAGTACTTC.

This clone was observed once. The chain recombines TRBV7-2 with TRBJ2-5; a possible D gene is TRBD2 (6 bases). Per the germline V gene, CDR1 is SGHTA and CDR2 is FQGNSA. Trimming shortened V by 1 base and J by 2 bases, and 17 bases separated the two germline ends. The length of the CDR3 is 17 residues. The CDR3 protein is CASSLGGRTTLQETQYF. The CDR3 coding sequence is TGTGCCAGCAGCTTAGGGGGGAGGACTACCCTTCAAGAGACCCAGTACTTC.

CDR3 sequence (DNA): TGCGCCAGCAGCCAAAGGGGGGAAGCTAACTATGGCTACACCTTC. This sequence encodes CASSQRGEANYGYTF. The V and J genes are TRBV4-1 and TRBJ1-2; a possible D gene is TRBD1 (6 bases). CDR1 and CDR2 from the germline V gene are MGHRA and YSYEKL. The germline V and J ends were trimmed by 2 bases and 0 bases, with 10 bases remaining between them. CDR3 length: 15 residues.

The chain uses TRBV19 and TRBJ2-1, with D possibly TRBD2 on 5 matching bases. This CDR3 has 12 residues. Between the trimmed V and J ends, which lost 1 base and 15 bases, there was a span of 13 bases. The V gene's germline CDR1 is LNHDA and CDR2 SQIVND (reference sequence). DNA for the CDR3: TGTGCCAGTAGTATAGGCCTAGCCCAGATGTTCTTC. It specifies CASSIGLAQMFF. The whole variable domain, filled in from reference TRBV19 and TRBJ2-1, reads DGGITQSPKYLFRKEGQNVTLSCEQNLNHDAMYWYRQDPGQGLRLIYYSQIVNDFQKGDIAEGYSVSREKKESFPLTVTSAQKNPTAFYLCASSIGLAQMFFGPGTRLTVL.

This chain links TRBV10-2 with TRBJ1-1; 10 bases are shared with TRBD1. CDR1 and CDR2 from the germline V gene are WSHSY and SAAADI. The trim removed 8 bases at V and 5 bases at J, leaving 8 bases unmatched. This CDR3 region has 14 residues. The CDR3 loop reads CASETGGAKTEAFF. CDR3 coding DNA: TGCGCCAGCGAGACAGGGGGCGCAAAAACTGAAGCTTTCTTT.

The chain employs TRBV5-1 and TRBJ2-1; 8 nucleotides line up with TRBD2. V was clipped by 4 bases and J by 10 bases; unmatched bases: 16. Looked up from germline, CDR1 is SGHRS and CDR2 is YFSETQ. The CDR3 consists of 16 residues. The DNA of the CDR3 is TGCGCCAGCAGCACAGACGGGACTAGTTGGAGTCGGGAGCAGTTCTTC. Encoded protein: CASSTDGTSWSREQFF.

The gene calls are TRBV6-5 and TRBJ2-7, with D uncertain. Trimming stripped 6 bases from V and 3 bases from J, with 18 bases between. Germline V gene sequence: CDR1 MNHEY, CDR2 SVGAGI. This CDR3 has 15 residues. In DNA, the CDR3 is TGTGCCAGCAGAATTCAGTTAATGGTGGGCTACGAGCAGTACTTC. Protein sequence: CASRIQLMVGYEQYF.

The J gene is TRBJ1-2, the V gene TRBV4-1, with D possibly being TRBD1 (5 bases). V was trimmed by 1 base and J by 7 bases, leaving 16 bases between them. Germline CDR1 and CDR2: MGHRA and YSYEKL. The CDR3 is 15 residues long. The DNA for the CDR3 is TGCGCCAGCAGCCAAGTGGGGATAGGGGCCCTTGGCTACACCTTC. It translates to CASSQVGIGALGYTF.

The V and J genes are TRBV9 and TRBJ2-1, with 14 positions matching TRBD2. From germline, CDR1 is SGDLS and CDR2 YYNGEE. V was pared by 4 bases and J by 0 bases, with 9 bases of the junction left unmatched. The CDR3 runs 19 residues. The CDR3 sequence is CASSLPGLAGAYSYNEQFF. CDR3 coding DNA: TGTGCCAGCAGCCTACCGGGACTAGCGGGAGCTTACTCCTACAATGAGCAGTTCTTC.

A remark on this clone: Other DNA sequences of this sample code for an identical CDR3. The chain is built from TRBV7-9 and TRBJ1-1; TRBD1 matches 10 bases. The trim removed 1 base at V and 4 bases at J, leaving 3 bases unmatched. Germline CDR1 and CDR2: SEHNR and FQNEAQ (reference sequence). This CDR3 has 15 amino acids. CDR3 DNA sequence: TGTGCCAGCAGCTTAGGACAGGGGGCAGGCACTGAAGCTTTCTTT. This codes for CASSLGQGAGTEAFF.

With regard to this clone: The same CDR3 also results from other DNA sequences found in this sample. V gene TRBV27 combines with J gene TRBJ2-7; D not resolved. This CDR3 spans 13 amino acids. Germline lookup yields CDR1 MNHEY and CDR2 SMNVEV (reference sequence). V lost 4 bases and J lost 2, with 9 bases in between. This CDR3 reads CASSSGLAYEQYF. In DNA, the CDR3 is TGTGCCAGCAGTTCTGGCCTGGCCTACGAGCAGTACTTC.

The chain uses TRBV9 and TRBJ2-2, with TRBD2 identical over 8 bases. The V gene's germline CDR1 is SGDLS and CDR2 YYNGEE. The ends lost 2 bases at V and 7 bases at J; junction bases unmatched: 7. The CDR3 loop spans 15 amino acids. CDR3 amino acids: CASSVRQRENGELFF. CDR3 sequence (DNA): TGTGCCAGCAGCGTCAGGCAGCGGGAGAACGGGGAGCTGTTTTTT.

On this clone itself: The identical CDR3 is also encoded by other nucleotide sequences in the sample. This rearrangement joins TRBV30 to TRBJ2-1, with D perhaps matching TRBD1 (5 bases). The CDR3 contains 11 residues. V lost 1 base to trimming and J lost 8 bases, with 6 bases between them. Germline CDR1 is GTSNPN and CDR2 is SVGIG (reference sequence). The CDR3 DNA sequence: TGTGCCTGGAGTGAAGGGGATGAGCAGTTCTTC. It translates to CAWSEGDEQFF.

CDR3 in amino acids: CASSLGGEDFF. DNA for the CDR3: TGTGCCAGCAGCTTAGGGGGAGAGGACTTCTTT. The V and J genes are TRBV7-9 and TRBJ1-1; no clear D gene. This CDR3 is 11 amino acids long. The germline V gene encodes CDR1 SEHNR and CDR2 FQNEAQ (reference sequence). V shed 1 base and J shed 14 bases, with 11 bases lying between them.